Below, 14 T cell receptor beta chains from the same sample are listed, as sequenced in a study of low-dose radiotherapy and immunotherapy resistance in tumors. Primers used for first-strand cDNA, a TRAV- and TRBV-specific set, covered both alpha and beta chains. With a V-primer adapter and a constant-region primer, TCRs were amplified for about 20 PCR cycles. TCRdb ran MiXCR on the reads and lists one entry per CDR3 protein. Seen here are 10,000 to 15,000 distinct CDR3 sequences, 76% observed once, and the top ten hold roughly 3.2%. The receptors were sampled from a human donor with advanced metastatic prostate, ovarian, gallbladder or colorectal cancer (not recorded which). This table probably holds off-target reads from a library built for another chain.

CDR3 nucleotides: TGTGCCAGCAGCGGACAGGGTAGGACTGAGCAGTTCTTC. Translating it yields CASSGQGRTEQFF. The rearrangement links TRBV5-4 to TRBJ2-1; 8 bases line up with TRBD1. The ends lost 4 bases at V and 9 bases at J; junction bases unmatched: 6. This CDR3 is built from 13 residues. Germline V lookup: CDR1 SGHNT, CDR2 YYREEE (reference sequence).

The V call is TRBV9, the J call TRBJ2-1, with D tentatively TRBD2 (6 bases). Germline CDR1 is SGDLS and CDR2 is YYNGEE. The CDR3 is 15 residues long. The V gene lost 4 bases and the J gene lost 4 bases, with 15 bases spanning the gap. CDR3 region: CASSSQSGLYNEQFF. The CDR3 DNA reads TGTGCCAGCAGCAGCCAATCGGGACTTTACAATGAGCAGTTCTTC. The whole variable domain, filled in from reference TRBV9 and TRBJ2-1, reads DSGVTQTPKHLITATGQRVTLRCSPRSGDLSVYWYQQSLDQGLQFLIQYYNGEERAKGNILERFSAQQFPDLHSELNLSSLELGDSALYFCASSSQSGLYNEQFFGPGTRLTVL.

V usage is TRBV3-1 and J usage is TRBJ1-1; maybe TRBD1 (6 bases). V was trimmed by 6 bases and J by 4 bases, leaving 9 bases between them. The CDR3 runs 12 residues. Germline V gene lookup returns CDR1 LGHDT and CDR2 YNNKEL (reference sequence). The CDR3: CASSTGTTEAFF. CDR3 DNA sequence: TGTGCCAGCAGTACAGGGACCACTGAAGCTTTCTTT. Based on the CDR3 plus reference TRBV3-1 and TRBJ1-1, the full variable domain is DTAVSQTPKYLVTQMGNDKSIKCEQNLGHDTMYWYKQDSKKFLKIMFSYNNKELIINETVPNRFSPKSPDKAHLNLHINSLELGDSAVYFCASSTGTTEAFFGQGTRLTVV.

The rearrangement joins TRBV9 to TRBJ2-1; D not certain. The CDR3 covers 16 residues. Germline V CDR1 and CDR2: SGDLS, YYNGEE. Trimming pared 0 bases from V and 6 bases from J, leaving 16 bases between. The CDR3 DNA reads TGTGCCAGCAGCGTAGGCCTCGAACGGTTCGTCAATGAGCAGTTCTTC. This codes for CASSVGLERFVNEQFF.

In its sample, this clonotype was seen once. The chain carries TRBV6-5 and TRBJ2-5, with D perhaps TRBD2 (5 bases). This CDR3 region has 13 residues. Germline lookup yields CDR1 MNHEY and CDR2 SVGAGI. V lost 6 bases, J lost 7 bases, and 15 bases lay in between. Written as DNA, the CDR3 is TGTGCCAGCAGGACCCGTCGGGAAGGGACCCAGTACTTC. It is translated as CASRTRREGTQYF.

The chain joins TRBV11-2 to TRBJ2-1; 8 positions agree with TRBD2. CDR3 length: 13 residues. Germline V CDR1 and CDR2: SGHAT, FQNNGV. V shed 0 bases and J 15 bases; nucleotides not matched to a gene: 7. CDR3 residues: CASSLEPSGSWFF. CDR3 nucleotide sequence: TGTGCCAGCAGCTTAGAGCCAAGCGGGAGTTGGTTCTTC.

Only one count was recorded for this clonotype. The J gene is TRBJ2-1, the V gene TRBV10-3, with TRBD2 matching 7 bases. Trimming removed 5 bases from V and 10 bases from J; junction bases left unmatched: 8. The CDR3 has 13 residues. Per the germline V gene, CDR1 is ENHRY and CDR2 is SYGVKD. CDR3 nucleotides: TGTGCCATCAGTAATCCCGGGACTACCGAGCAGTTCTTC. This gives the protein CAISNPGTTEQFF.

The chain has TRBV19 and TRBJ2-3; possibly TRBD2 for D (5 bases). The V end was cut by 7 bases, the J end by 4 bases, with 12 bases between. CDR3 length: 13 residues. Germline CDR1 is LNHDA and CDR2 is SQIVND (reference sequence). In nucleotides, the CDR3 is TGTGCCAGTAAGGCAGAGGGATCAGATACGCAGTATTTT. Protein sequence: CASKAEGSDTQYF.

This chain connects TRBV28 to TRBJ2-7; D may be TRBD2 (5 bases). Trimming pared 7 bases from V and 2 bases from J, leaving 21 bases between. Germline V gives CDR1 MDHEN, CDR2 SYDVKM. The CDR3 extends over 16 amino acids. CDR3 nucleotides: TGTGCCAGCACCTTCTCCCCCGGACTTGGACCCTACGAGCAGTACTTC. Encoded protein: CASTFSPGLGPYEQYF.

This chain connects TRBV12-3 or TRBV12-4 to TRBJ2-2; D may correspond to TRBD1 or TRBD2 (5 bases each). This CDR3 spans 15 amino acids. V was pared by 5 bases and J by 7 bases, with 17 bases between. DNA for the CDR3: TGTGCCAGCAGTCGGCGTTTAGGGGCGGGCGGGGAGCTGTTTTTT. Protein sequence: CASSRRLGAGGELFF.

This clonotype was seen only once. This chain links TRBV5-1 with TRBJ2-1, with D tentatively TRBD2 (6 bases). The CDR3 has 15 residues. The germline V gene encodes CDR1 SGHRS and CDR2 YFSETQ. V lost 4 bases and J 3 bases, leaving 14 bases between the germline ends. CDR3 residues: CASSGTVYGYNEQFF. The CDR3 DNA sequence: TGCGCCAGCAGCGGGACTGTTTACGGCTACAATGAGCAGTTCTTC.

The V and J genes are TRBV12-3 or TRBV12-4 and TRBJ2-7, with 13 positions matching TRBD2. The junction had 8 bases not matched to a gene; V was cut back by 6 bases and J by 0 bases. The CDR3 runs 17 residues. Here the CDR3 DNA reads TGTGCCAGCAGCCCGACTAGCGGGAGGTCGGGCTCCTACGAGCAGTACTTC. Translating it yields CASSPTSGRSGSYEQYF.

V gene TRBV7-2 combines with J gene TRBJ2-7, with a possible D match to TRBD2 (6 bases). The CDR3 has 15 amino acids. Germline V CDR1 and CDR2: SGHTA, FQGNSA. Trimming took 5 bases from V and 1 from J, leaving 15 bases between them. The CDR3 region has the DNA TGTGCCAGCAGCGCAACTAGCTCCTTATCCTACGAGCAGTACTTC. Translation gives CASSATSSLSYEQYF.

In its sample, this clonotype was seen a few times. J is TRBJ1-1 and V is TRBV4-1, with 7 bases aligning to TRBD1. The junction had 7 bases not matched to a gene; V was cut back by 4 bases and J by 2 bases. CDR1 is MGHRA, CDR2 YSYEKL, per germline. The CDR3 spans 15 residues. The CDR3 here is CASSLSDRQNTEAFF. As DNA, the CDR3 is TGCGCCAGCAGCCTATCGGACAGGCAAAACACTGAAGCTTTCTTT.